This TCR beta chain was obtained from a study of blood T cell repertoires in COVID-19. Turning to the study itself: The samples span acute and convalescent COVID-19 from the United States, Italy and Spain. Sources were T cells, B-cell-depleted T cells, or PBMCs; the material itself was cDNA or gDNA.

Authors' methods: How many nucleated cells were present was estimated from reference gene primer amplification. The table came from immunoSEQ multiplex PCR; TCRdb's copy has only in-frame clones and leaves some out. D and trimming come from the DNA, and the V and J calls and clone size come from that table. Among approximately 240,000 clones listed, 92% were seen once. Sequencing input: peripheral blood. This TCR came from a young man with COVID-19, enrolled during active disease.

The DNA for the CDR3 is TGTGCCAGTAGTCCACAGGTTACCTCTGGGGCCAACGTCCTGACTTTC. As protein: CASSPQVTSGANVLTF. The rearrangement links TRBV19 to TRBJ2-6; D is possibly TRBD1 (5 bases). The V gene's germline CDR1 is LNHDA and CDR2 SQIVND (reference sequence). CDR3 size: 16 residues. Trimming took 5 bases from V and 0 from J, leaving 11 bases between them.